A selection of T cell receptor beta chains follows, all from one sample in a study of T cells in Graves' hyperthyroidism and ophthalmopathy. TCRdb reanalysed the multiplex PCR reads using MiXCR and keeps one entry per CDR3 protein. The table shows about 290,000 distinct CDR3 sequences, with around a sixth occurring only once. The sample taken for sequencing was blood. These receptors all come from a man between 25 and 39 years old with Graves' hyperthyroidism. Both conserved end residues are trimmed from each CDR3.

j_gene: TRBJ2-6; v_gene: TRBV28; CDR3aa: ASSPRQVSGANVLT
j_gene: TRBJ2-7; v_gene: TRBV6-2/TRBV6-3; CDR3aa: ASRGASRNEQY
j_gene: TRBJ1-5; v_gene: TRBV28; CDR3aa: ASRSGHQPQH
j_gene: TRBJ2-1; v_gene: TRBV5-4; CDR3aa: ASSHRDRTYNEQF
j_gene: TRBJ2-5; v_gene: TRBV24-1; CDR3aa: ATSGRQGFQETQY
j_gene: TRBJ2-3; v_gene: TRBV12-3/TRBV12-4; CDR3aa: ASTPEVAGGTDTQY
j_gene: TRBJ2-7; v_gene: TRBV20-1; CDR3aa: SATPMNGGTYEQY
j_gene: TRBJ2-7; v_gene: TRBV3-1; CDR3aa: ASSLLTSGTYEQY
j_gene: TRBJ2-1; v_gene: TRBV7-8; CDR3aa: ASSLTRDRGNNEQF
j_gene: TRBJ2-1; v_gene: TRBV7-3; CDR3aa: ASSLTGTSGYNEQF
j_gene: TRBJ2-1; v_gene: TRBV10-3; CDR3aa: AISESQRVFNNEQF
j_gene: TRBJ2-6; v_gene: TRBV30; CDR3aa: AWSVGGANVLT
j_gene: TRBJ2-3; v_gene: TRBV11-2; CDR3aa: ASSPDRGADTQY
j_gene: TRBJ2-3; v_gene: TRBV10-3; CDR3aa: AISEYSGRARNTQY
j_gene: TRBJ2-7; v_gene: TRBV11-2; CDR3aa: ASSLAGTYPYEQY
j_gene: TRBJ2-5; v_gene: TRBV20-1; CDR3aa: SARGRQDEY
j_gene: TRBJ1-6; v_gene: TRBV3-1; CDR3aa: ASSARDRGNSPLH
j_gene: TRBJ2-1; v_gene: TRBV5-5; CDR3aa: ASSLGGVDEQF
j_gene: TRBJ2-2; v_gene: TRBV7-6; CDR3aa: ASSLRNAGELF
j_gene: TRBJ1-4; v_gene: TRBV28; CDR3aa: ASSPDRGRHEKLF
j_gene: TRBJ1-2; v_gene: TRBV28; CDR3aa: ASKGQRGARGYT
j_gene: TRBJ2-7; v_gene: TRBV28; CDR3aa: ASSVTSGRVFEQY
j_gene: TRBJ2-5; v_gene: TRBV24-1; CDR3aa: ATGDSHQETQY
j_gene: TRBJ2-3; v_gene: TRBV3-1; CDR3aa: ASTQGQALDTQY
j_gene: TRBJ2-1; v_gene: TRBV9; CDR3aa: ASSVSGRAYNEQF
j_gene: TRBJ2-3; v_gene: TRBV20-1; CDR3aa: SALTTSGSADTQY
j_gene: TRBJ2-1; v_gene: TRBV28; CDR3aa: ASSLLAAGGPF
j_gene: TRBJ2-7; v_gene: TRBV12-3/TRBV12-4; CDR3aa: ASSFAQDEQY
j_gene: TRBJ1-1; v_gene: TRBV19; CDR3aa: ASSIYQTGGEEAF
j_gene: TRBJ2-5; v_gene: TRBV7-9; CDR3aa: ASNRTSGGTQY
j_gene: TRBJ2-1; v_gene: TRBV20-1; CDR3aa: SAGVAGGGAYNEQF
j_gene: TRBJ2-1; v_gene: TRBV6-5; CDR3aa: ASSYESGSYNEQF
j_gene: TRBJ1-5; v_gene: TRBV19; CDR3aa: ASQGAPRNQPQH
j_gene: TRBJ2-3; v_gene: TRBV7-9; CDR3aa: ASSPQSVIGAGGVNTQY
j_gene: TRBJ1-2; v_gene: TRBV12-3/TRBV12-4; CDR3aa: ASSLNLIGDYGYT
j_gene: TRBJ1-2; v_gene: TRBV9; CDR3aa: ASSTTPGQDYGYT
j_gene: TRBJ2-7; v_gene: TRBV30; CDR3aa: AWRSRNRASYEQY
j_gene: TRBJ2-7; v_gene: TRBV3-1; CDR3aa: ASSQGHEQY
j_gene: TRBJ2-7; v_gene: TRBV5-1; CDR3aa: ASSSTGVSAYEQY
j_gene: TRBJ2-3; v_gene: TRBV20-1; CDR3aa: SARDQPSTDTQY
j_gene: TRBJ1-1; v_gene: TRBV28; CDR3aa: ANSSPGQGDTEAF
j_gene: TRBJ2-7; v_gene: TRBV20-1; CDR3aa: SAPLAGVGEQY
j_gene: TRBJ2-7; v_gene: TRBV27; CDR3aa: ASSSREDEQY
j_gene: TRBJ2-7; v_gene: TRBV7-9; CDR3aa: ASSRTVLYEQY
j_gene: TRBJ2-1; v_gene: TRBV5-5; CDR3aa: ASSFLIRQGAYNEQF
j_gene: TRBJ2-1; v_gene: TRBV20-1; CDR3aa: SARDLIGLAGGEQF
j_gene: TRBJ1-5; v_gene: TRBV30; CDR3aa: AWSVGYQPQH
j_gene: TRBJ1-3; v_gene: TRBV9; CDR3aa: ASSTRGDLLSGNTIY
j_gene: TRBJ1-1; v_gene: TRBV6-1; CDR3aa: ASTPLTANTEAF
j_gene: TRBJ1-5; v_gene: TRBV24-1; CDR3aa: ATSENRRGSPQH